One sample yielded the 15 T cell receptor beta chains listed below, sequenced in a study of T-cell memory formation after mild COVID-19. One entry per CDR3 protein results from TCRdb running MiXCR on the 5' RACE reads. Here the sample spans about 440,000 distinct CDR3 sequences, around 20% being singletons. Sample: PBMCs or a T cell subset sorted from them (not recorded which). The receptors originated from an adult woman who had mild COVID-19 (a few samples of this study predate the infection). Cell type and time point are not known.

The V call is TRBV4-1, the J call TRBJ1-2, with D tentatively TRBD1 (5 bases). The CDR3 has 15 amino acids. Germline values: CDR1 MGHRA, CDR2 YSYEKL. With 0 bases removed from V and 4 bases from J, the gap between germline ends came to 12 bases. The CDR3 loop is CASSQEQGPFYGYTF. CDR3 in DNA: TGCGCCAGCAGCCAAGAGCAGGGTCCTTTCTATGGCTACACCTTC.

This clonotype showed up just a few times. The chain's CDR3 is CAWSVRGGPVYGYTF. In DNA form, the CDR3 reads TGTGCCTGGAGTGTACGGGGGGGACCGGTCTATGGCTACACCTTC. This chain connects TRBV30 to TRBJ1-2; possible D gene TRBD1, 5 bases. The CDR3 runs to 15 residues. Germline CDR1 and CDR2: GTSNPN and SVGIG (reference sequence). Trimming shortened V by 0 bases and J by 4 bases, and 15 bases separated the two germline ends.

This clonotype was seen ten or more times. The J gene is TRBJ2-1, the V gene TRBV7-8, with D possibly matching TRBD2 (6 bases). CDR3 length: 12 amino acids. The V gene's germline CDR1 is SGHVS and CDR2 FQNEAQ. V was shortened by 4 bases and J by 14 bases, with 15 bases between the two germline ends. The CDR3 sequence is CASSSLLAKEFF. The CDR3 bases are TGTGCCAGCAGCTCCCTACTAGCAAAGGAGTTCTTC.

The chain combines TRBV5-1 with TRBJ2-7; 9 bases map to TRBD1. Germline V gives CDR1 SGHRS, CDR2 YFSETQ. The CDR3 is 14 amino acids. The junction had 7 bases not matched to a gene; V was cut back by 4 bases and J by 5 bases. CDR3: CASSPGTGKHEQYF. CDR3 bases: TGCGCCAGCAGCCCCGGGACAGGGAAACACGAGCAGTACTTC.

The CDR3 here is CASSAAGLANEQYF. CDR3 DNA sequence: TGTGCCAGCAGCGCAGCGGGACTAGCTAACGAGCAGTACTTC. The chain recombines TRBV9 with TRBJ2-7, with 9 positions matching TRBD2. V was pared by 3 bases and J by 5 bases, with 6 bases of the junction left unmatched. Germline CDR1 and CDR2: SGDLS and YYNGEE. The CDR3 has 14 residues. The complete variable domain, with remaining parts taken from reference TRBV9 and TRBJ2-7, reads DSGVTQTPKHLITATGQRVTLRCSPRSGDLSVYWYQQSLDQGLQFLIQYYNGEERAKGNILERFSAQQFPDLHSELNLSSLELGDSALYFCASSAAGLANEQYFGPGTRLTVT.

This clonotype was counted only a few times. CDR3 in amino acids: CASSSWGLNYEQYF. CDR3 sequence (DNA): TGTGCCAGCAGCTCCTGGGGGCTGAACTACGAGCAGTACTTC. The chain couples TRBV7-2 to TRBJ2-7; D might be TRBD1 (6 bases). This CDR3 is built from 14 residues. Per germline, CDR1 SGHTA and CDR2 FQGNSA. The V gene lost 4 bases and the J gene lost 3 bases, with 13 bases spanning the gap.

This chain uses TRBV5-5 with TRBJ1-1, with D perhaps TRBD1 (6 bases). Trimming left V 4 bases short and J 2 bases short, with 15 bases between. Germline V gene lookup returns CDR1 SGHKS and CDR2 YYEKEE (reference sequence). The CDR3 totals 15 residues. The CDR3 is CASSPWRGLNTEAFF. Here the CDR3 DNA reads TGTGCCAGCAGCCCGTGGAGGGGGTTAAACACTGAAGCTTTCTTT.

This clonotype was seen ten or more times. The chain links TRBV5-1 to TRBJ2-7, with D perhaps matching TRBD2 (5 bases). Germline V CDR1 and CDR2: SGHRS, YFSETQ. Trimming left V 4 bases short and J 7 bases short, with 18 bases between. The CDR3 covers 14 residues. In nucleotides, the CDR3 is TGCGCCAGCAGCGCGGCCGTCGGGGTTGGGGAGCAGTACTTC. This translates into CASSAAVGVGEQYF.

Ten or more counts support this clonotype. The J gene is TRBJ2-6, the V gene TRBV7-9; 7 positions match TRBD2. Trimming cost V 2 bases and J 2 bases; bases outside gene matches: 3. This CDR3 contains 16 residues. Germline V gene sequence: CDR1 SEHNR, CDR2 FQNEAQ (reference sequence). CDR3 sequence reads: CASSLRSGAGANVLTF. The CDR3 nucleotides read TGTGCCAGCAGCTTACGAAGCGGGGCTGGGGCCAACGTCCTGACTTTC.

J is TRBJ2-3 and V is TRBV5-1, with 7 bases identical to TRBD2. The V gene end was trimmed by 4 bases and the J gene end by 2 bases; junction bases not matched to a gene: 10. Germline assignment: CDR1 SGHRS and CDR2 YFSETQ. CDR3 length: 16 residues. The CDR3 sequence: CASSGPGGRNTDTQYF. Here the CDR3 DNA reads TGCGCCAGCAGCGGACCGGGAGGACGCAACACAGATACGCAGTATTTT.

This chain links TRBV7-6 with TRBJ2-3, with D unclear. The V gene lost 0 bases and the J gene lost 2 bases, with 9 bases spanning the gap. The CDR3 contains 15 residues. Germline V CDR1 and CDR2: SGHVS, FNYEAQ. The CDR3: CASSLAAGYTDTQYF. In DNA form, the CDR3 reads TGTGCCAGCAGCTTAGCGGCCGGATACACAGATACGCAGTATTTT.

In its sample, this clonotype was seen a few times. The chain uses TRBV5-1 and TRBJ2-1; TRBD2 matches at 7 bases. V dropped 4 bases and J dropped 6; count of bases not matched to a gene: 10. The V gene's germline CDR1 is SGHRS and CDR2 YFSETQ. This CDR3 contains 15 residues. The CDR3 loop is CASSQGEWEGNEQFF. The CDR3 DNA sequence: TGCGCCAGCAGCCAAGGGGAGTGGGAGGGCAATGAGCAGTTCTTC.

This chain joins TRBV5-6 and TRBJ2-7, with D possibly being TRBD1 (5 bases). Per the germline V gene, CDR1 is SGHDT and CDR2 is YYEEEE. This CDR3 has 14 amino acids. V lost 0 bases and J 2 bases, leaving 9 bases between the germline ends. CDR3 sequence reads: CASSLGGLAYEQYF. CDR3 DNA sequence: TGTGCCAGCAGCTTGGGGGGCCTCGCCTACGAGCAGTACTTC.

The chain links TRBV5-1 to TRBJ2-7, with D uncertain. V lost 4 bases and J 0 bases, leaving 14 bases between the germline ends. The CDR3 has 15 amino acids. From germline, CDR1 is SGHRS and CDR2 YFSETQ. The CDR3 DNA reads as TGCGCCAGCAGCGCCTCAGTTCACAGCTCCTACGAGCAGTACTTC. This codes for CASSASVHSSYEQYF.

The V and J genes are TRBV6-5 and TRBJ1-2; no definite D call. Germline assignment: CDR1 MNHEY and CDR2 SVGAGI. Trimming pared 6 bases from V and 3 bases from J, leaving 11 bases between. This CDR3 has 13 residues. The CDR3: CASSSRPYYGYTF. The CDR3 DNA reads TGTGCCAGCAGCTCGCGCCCCTACTATGGCTACACCTTC.